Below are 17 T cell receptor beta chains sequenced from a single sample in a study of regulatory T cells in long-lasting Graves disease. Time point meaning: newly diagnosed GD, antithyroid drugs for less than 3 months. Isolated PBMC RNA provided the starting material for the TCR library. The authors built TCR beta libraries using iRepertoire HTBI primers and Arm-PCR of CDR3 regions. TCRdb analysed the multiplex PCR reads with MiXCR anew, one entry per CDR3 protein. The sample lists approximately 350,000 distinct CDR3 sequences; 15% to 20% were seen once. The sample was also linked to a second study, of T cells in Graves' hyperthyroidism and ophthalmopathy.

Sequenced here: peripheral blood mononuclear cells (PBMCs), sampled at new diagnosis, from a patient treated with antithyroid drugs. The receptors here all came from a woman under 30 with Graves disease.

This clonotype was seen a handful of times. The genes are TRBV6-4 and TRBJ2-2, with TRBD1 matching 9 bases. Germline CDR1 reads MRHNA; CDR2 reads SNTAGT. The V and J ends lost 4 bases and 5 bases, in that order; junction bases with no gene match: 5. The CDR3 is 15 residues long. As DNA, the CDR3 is TGTGCCAGCAGTGGTGAGACAGGGGGAACCGGGGAGCTGTTTTTT. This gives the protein CASSGETGGTGELFF.

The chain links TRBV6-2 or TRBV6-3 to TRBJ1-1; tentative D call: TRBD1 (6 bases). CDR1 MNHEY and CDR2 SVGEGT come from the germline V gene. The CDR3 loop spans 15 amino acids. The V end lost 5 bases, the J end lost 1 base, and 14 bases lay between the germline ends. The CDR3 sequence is CASSRQAGRNTEAFF. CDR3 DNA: TGTGCCAGCAGTCGACAGGCCGGACGGAACACTGAAGCTTTCTTT.

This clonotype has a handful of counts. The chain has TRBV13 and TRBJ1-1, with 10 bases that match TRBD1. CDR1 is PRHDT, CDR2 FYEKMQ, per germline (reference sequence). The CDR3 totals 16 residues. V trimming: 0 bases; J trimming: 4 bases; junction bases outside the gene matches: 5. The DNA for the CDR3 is TGTGCCAGCAGCTTAGGCTCGACAGGGGGCTTCACTGAAGCTTTCTTT. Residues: CASSLGSTGGFTEAFF.

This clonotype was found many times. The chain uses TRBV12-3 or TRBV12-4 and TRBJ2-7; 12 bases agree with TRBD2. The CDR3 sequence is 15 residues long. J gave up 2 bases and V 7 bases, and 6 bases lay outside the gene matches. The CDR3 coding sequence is TGTGCCAGCACCGACCTAGCGGGAGGGCCCTACGAGCAGTACTTC. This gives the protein CASTDLAGGPYEQYF.

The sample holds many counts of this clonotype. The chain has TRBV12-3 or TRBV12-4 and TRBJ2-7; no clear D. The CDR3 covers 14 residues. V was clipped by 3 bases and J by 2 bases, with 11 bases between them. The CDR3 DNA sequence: TGTGCCAGCAGTTTCGTGGTGGTCCCCTACGAGCAGTACTTC. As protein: CASSFVVVPYEQYF.

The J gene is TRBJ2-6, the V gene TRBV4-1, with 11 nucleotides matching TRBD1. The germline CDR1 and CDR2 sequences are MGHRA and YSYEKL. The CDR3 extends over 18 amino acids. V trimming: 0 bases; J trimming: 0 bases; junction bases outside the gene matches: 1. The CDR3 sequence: CASSQDGTGGSGANVLTF. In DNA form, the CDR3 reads TGCGCCAGCAGCCAAGACGGGACAGGGGGCTCTGGGGCCAACGTCCTGACTTTC.

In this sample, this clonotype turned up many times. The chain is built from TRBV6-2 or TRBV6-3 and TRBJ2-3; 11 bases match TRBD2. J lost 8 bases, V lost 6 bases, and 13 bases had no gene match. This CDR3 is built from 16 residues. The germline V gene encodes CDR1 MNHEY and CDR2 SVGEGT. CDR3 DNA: TGTGCCAGCAGGCTACTAGCGGGAGCCCCATCGGGTACGCAGTATTTT. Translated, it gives CASRLLAGAPSGTQYF.

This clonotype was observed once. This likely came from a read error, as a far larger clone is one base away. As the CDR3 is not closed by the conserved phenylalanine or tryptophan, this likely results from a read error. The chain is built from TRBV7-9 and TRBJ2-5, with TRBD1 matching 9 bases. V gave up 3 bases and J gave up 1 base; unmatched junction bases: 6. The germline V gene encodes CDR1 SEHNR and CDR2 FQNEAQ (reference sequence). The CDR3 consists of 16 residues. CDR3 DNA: TGTGCCAGCAGCTTCCCCTGGGACAGGGTCCAAGAGACCCAGTACTTG. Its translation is CASSFPWDRVQETQYL.

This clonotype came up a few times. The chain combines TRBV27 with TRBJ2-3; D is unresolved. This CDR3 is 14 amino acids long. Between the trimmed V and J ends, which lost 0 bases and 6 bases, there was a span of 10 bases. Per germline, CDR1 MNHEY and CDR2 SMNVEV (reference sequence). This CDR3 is CASSLSGPPDTQYF. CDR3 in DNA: TGTGCCAGCAGTTTATCAGGGCCCCCGGATACGCAGTATTTT.

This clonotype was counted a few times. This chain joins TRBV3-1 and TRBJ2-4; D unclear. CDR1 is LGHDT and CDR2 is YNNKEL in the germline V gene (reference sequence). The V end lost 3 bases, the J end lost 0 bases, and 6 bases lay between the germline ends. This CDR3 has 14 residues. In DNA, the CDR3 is TGTGCCAGCAGCCACGCCGGAGCCAAAAACATTCAGTACTTC. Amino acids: CASSHAGAKNIQYF.

The CDR3 DNA is TGCAGTGCTCCGGGACTAGCGGGGGATGCAGATACGCAGTATTTT. Residues: CSAPGLAGDADTQYF. The chain carries TRBV20-1 and TRBJ2-3, with TRBD2 identical over 14 bases. With V trimmed by 5 bases and J by 4 bases, 5 bases remained unmatched. CDR3 length equals 15 residues. Germline V gene lookup returns CDR1 DFQATT and CDR2 SNEGSKA (reference sequence).

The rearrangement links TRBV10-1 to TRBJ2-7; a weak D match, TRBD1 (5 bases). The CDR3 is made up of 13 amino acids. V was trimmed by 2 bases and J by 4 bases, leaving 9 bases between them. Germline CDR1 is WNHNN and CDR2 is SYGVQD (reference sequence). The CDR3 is CASSEGRQYEQYF. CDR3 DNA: TGCGCCAGCAGTGAGGGAAGACAGTACGAGCAGTACTTC.

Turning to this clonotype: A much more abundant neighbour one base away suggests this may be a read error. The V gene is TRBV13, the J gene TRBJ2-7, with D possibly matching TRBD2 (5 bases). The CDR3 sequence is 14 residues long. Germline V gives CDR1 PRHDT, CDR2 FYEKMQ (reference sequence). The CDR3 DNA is TGTACCAGCAGTCCGGAAGCTAGCTTATACGAGCAGTACTTC. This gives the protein CTSSPEASLYEQYF.

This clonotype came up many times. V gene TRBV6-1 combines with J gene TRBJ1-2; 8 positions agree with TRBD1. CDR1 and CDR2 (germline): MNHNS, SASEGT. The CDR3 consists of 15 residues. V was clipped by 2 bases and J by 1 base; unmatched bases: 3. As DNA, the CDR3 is TGTGCCAGCAGTGAATGGACAGGGATTAACTATGGCTACACCTTC. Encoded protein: CASSEWTGINYGYTF.

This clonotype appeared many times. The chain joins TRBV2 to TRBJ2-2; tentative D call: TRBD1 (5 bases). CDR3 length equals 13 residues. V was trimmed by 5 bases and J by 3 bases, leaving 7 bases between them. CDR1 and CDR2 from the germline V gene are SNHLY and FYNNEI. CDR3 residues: CASSIRDTGELFF. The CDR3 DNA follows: TGTGCCAGCAGTATCAGGGACACCGGGGAGCTGTTTTTT.

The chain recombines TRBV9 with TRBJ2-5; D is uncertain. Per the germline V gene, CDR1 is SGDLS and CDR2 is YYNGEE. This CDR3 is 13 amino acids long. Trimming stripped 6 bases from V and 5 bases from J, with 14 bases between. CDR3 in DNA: TGTGCCAGCACGGGCCCGTCTTTGGAGACCCAGTACTTC. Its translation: CASTGPSLETQYF.

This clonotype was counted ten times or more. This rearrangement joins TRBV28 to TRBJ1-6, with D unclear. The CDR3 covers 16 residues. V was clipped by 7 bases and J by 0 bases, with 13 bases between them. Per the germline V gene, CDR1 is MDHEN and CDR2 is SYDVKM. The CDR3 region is CASNDPTSSYNSPLHF. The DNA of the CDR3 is TGTGCCAGCAACGACCCGACTAGCTCCTATAATTCACCCCTCCACTTT.